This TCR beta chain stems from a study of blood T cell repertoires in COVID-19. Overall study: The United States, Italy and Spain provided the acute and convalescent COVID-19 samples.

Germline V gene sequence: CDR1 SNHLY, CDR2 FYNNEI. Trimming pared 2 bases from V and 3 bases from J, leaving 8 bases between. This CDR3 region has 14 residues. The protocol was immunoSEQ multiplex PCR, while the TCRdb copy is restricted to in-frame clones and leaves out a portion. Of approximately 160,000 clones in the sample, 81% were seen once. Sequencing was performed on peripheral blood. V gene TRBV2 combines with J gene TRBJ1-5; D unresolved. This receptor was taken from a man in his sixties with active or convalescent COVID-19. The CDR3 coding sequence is TGTGCCAGCAGTGAATACGGGGTCAATCAGCCCCAGCATTTT. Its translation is CASSEYGVNQPQHF.